Presented here are 32 T cell receptor beta chains from one specimen sequenced in a study of early T cells in non-severe SARS-CoV-2 infection. TCRdb re-derived calls from the 5' RACE reads in MiXCR, one entry per CDR3 protein. The sample records some 25,000 distinct CDR3 sequences, 4.5% to 5.5% being singletons. The specimen was whole blood. The receptors shown here come from an adult who was a healthcare worker with PCR-confirmed SARS-CoV-2 infection or an uninfected control (not recorded which).

The table lists this clonotype with many counts. The chain carries TRBV7-9 and TRBJ2-1, with 11 bases matching TRBD2. CDR1 and CDR2 from the germline V gene are SEHNR and FQNEAQ (reference sequence). The V segment lost 4 bases and the J segment 4 bases; nucleotides outside the gene matches: 6. This CDR3 has 16 amino acids. The CDR3 is CASSYSSGRSYNEQFF. The CDR3 coding sequence is TGTGCCAGCAGCTACTCTAGCGGGAGGTCGTACAATGAGCAGTTCTTC.

This clonotype was counted between two and nine times. The chain combines TRBV15 with TRBJ2-7, with D hard to call. V was cut by 0 bases and J by 9 bases, with 9 bases left in between. The CDR3 sequence is 12 residues long. Germline V gives CDR1 LNHNV, CDR2 YYDKDF (reference sequence). The CDR3 reads CATSRDFKLQYF. CDR3 sequence (DNA): TGTGCCACCAGCAGAGATTTCAAGTTGCAGTACTTC.

The chain recombines TRBV20-1 with TRBJ2-5; TRBD1 might be the D (5 bases). The CDR3 sequence is 11 residues long. The germline V gene encodes CDR1 DFQATT and CDR2 SNEGSKA (reference sequence). CDR3 in DNA: TGCAGCGCAATATGGGGCTCAACCCAGTACTTC. The encoded protein is CSAIWGSTQYF.

This clonotype came up many times. This chain joins TRBV2 and TRBJ1-6; D may be TRBD1 (6 bases). CDR1 and CDR2 (germline): SNHLY, FYNNEI. The V end lost 8 bases, the J end lost 0 bases, and 11 bases lay between the germline ends. The CDR3 has 15 amino acids. Here the CDR3 reads CASSRDISYNSPLHF. The CDR3 DNA reads TGTGCCAGCTCCAGGGACATCTCCTATAATTCACCCCTCCACTTT.

This clonotype was counted between two and nine times. The rearrangement uses TRBV11-2 and TRBJ2-1; TRBD2 matches 9 bases. The germline V gene encodes CDR1 SGHAT and CDR2 FQNNGV. The V segment lost 2 bases and the J segment 1 base; nucleotides outside the gene matches: 12. The CDR3 is 19 amino acids. This CDR3 reads CASSLLLAGPDLSYNEQFF. The CDR3 bases are TGTGCCAGCAGCTTACTTCTAGCGGGACCCGATTTATCCTACAATGAGCAGTTCTTC.

This clonotype was seen more than once but under ten times. The rearrangement joins TRBV20-1 to TRBJ2-1; 7 bases are shared with TRBD2. V lost 3 bases, J lost 4 bases, and 6 bases stayed unmatched. The CDR3 consists of 14 residues. The germline V gene has CDR1 DFQATT and CDR2 SNEGSKA (reference sequence). The CDR3 nucleotides read TGCAGTGCTAGCGGGGCTAGCGGATACAATGAGCAGTTCTTC. Translating gives CSASGASGYNEQFF.

This clonotype was seen many times. The rearrangement uses TRBV6-5 and TRBJ1-1, with D unresolved. There are 15 residues in the CDR3. The germline CDR1 and CDR2 sequences are MNHEY and SVGAGI. V was clipped by 0 bases and J by 4 bases, with 12 bases between them. The CDR3 loop is CASSYSLLLGTEAFF. CDR3 sequence (DNA): TGTGCCAGCAGTTACTCGCTTCTTCTGGGCACTGAAGCTTTCTTT.

This clonotype came up many times. The gene calls are TRBV14 and TRBJ2-7; 11 bases are a match to TRBD2. This CDR3 has 17 amino acids. The junction had 5 bases not matched to a gene; V was cut back by 1 base and J by 0 bases. Germline CDR1 is SGHDN and CDR2 is FVKESK. The CDR3 coding sequence is TGTGCCAGCAGCCAAGTGCTTAGCGGGAGGGCCTCCTACGAGCAGTACTTC. Amino acid sequence: CASSQVLSGRASYEQYF.

This clonotype has at least ten counts. The chain employs TRBV10-3 and TRBJ2-7; 8 positions match TRBD1. The germline gives CDR1 ENHRY, CDR2 SYGVKD. CDR3 length equals 14 residues. The V segment lost 4 bases and the J segment 2 bases; nucleotides outside the gene matches: 4. CDR3 loop: CAISGGTGAYEQYF. The CDR3 coding sequence is TGTGCCATCAGTGGAGGGACAGGAGCCTACGAGCAGTACTTC.

The chain links TRBV29-1 to TRBJ2-1; 8 bases map to TRBD2. V shed 5 bases and J 5 bases; nucleotides not matched to a gene: 11. Germline loops: CDR1 SQVTM, CDR2 ANQGSEA. This CDR3 has 15 residues. The CDR3 nucleotides read TGCAGCGTTCGCGGGAGGCGTGCGGTCCACAATGAGCAGTTCTTC. Residues: CSVRGRRAVHNEQFF.

Many counts were recorded for this clonotype. The chain joins TRBV2 to TRBJ1-1, with D tentatively TRBD1 (6 bases). V was pared by 6 bases and J by 0 bases, with 11 bases between. The germline V gene has CDR1 SNHLY and CDR2 FYNNEI. CDR3 length equals 14 residues. The CDR3 coding sequence is TGTGCCAGCAGGCGGGACACCCTGAACACTGAAGCTTTCTTT. Translation: CASRRDTLNTEAFF.

This clonotype was seen repeatedly, ten times or more. This chain links TRBV29-1 with TRBJ2-1; possibly TRBD1 or TRBD2 for D (5 bases each). This CDR3 is 13 amino acids long. Per germline, CDR1 SQVTM and CDR2 ANQGSEA. Trimming shortened V by 4 bases and J by 9 bases, and 16 bases separated the two germline ends. CDR3 protein: CSVGSQIGTEQFF. CDR3 nucleotide sequence: TGCAGCGTTGGGTCGCAAATAGGGACTGAGCAGTTCTTC.

This clonotype was picked up many times. The V gene is TRBV27, the J gene TRBJ1-2; unclear D gene. The germline V gene has CDR1 MNHEY and CDR2 SMNVEV (reference sequence). This CDR3 is built from 13 residues. Trimming removed 2 bases from V and 5 bases from J, with 9 bases in between. The CDR3, as DNA: TGTGCCAGCAGTTTAGACTACAGATATGGCTACACCTTC. This encodes CASSLDYRYGYTF.

This clonotype came up many times. The genes are TRBV7-2 and TRBJ2-7, with a tentative D call TRBD1 (6 bases). Trimming took off 3 bases at V and 2 bases at J, with 11 bases between the two ends. CDR3 length: 14 residues. Per germline, CDR1 SGHTA and CDR2 FQGNSA. The CDR3 loop reads CASSFTGITYEQYF. DNA of the CDR3: TGTGCCAGCAGCTTCACAGGGATCACCTACGAGCAGTACTTC.

The chain links TRBV9 to TRBJ2-6; no clear D. V was clipped by 0 bases and J by 3 bases, with 1 base between them. Germline V gene sequence: CDR1 SGDLS, CDR2 YYNGEE. There are 13 residues in the CDR3. CDR3 residues: CASSVVGANVLTF. CDR3 nucleotide sequence: TGTGCCAGCAGCGTAGTTGGGGCCAACGTCCTGACTTTC.

This clonotype is judged medium-sized (0.01 to 0.1%). This rearrangement joins TRBV27 to TRBJ1-2, with D unresolved. This CDR3 has 13 residues. V was pared by 5 bases and J by 1 base, with 8 bases between. The germline CDR1 and CDR2 sequences are MNHEY and SMNVEV (reference sequence). CDR3 sequence (DNA): TGTGCCAGCAGTCCCGACGGTAACTATGGCTACACCTTC. The encoded protein is CASSPDGNYGYTF.

The rearrangement joins TRBV28 to TRBJ2-7; D is possibly TRBD1 (6 bases). Germline CDR1 is MDHEN and CDR2 is SYDVKM. The CDR3 is 15 amino acids. The germline V and J ends were trimmed by 7 bases and 4 bases, with 20 bases remaining between them. The CDR3 DNA follows: TGTGCCAGCATCCCCCCTCCCGGACAGAGATACGAGCAGTACTTC. Translated, it gives CASIPPPGQRYEQYF.

This clonotype was detected ten times or more. This rearrangement joins TRBV11-1 to TRBJ2-7; D not certain. Germline V CDR1 and CDR2: SGHAT, FQDESV (reference sequence). The CDR3 is made up of 14 amino acids. V lost 1 base to trimming and J lost 0 bases, with 7 bases between them. Here the CDR3 reads CASSLELGSYEQYF. The CDR3 DNA reads as TGTGCCAGCAGCTTAGAACTGGGCTCCTACGAGCAGTACTTC.

This clonotype was picked up many times. The chain employs TRBV5-1 and TRBJ2-1, with a possible D match to TRBD1 (7 bases). V lost 6 bases and J lost 8, with 18 bases in between. CDR3 length equals 14 residues. Germline CDR1 SGHRS, CDR2 YFSETQ. CDR3 amino acids: CASTIRQGGDEQFF. CDR3 bases: TGCGCCAGCACGATACGACAGGGCGGGGATGAGCAGTTCTTC.

This clonotype was picked up many times. The CDR3 region is CASHSIGTEAFF. The CDR3, as DNA: TGTGCCAGCCACAGCATAGGGACTGAAGCTTTCTTT. The rearrangement uses TRBV28 and TRBJ1-1; D is unresolved. Trimming shortened V by 8 bases and J by 5 bases, and 12 bases separated the two germline ends. Germline CDR1 is MDHEN and CDR2 is SYDVKM. CDR3 length: 12 amino acids.

In its sample, this clonotype was seen many times. This chain links TRBV20-1 with TRBJ2-5, with 7 bases that match TRBD1. The CDR3 runs 15 residues. Per germline, CDR1 DFQATT and CDR2 SNEGSKA (reference sequence). V was clipped by 3 bases and J by 3 bases; unmatched bases: 10. CDR3 in DNA: TGCAGTGCTAGCCGGGACAGTGCGACTAAAGAGACCCAGTACTTC. Protein product: CSASRDSATKETQYF.

The rearrangement uses TRBV27 and TRBJ1-1, with no clear D. The germline CDR1 and CDR2 sequences are MNHEY and SMNVEV (reference sequence). The V end lost 8 bases, the J end lost 10 bases, and 11 bases lay between the germline ends. This CDR3 has 10 amino acids. The CDR3 DNA reads as TGTGCCAGCGGACCCTGGGGAGCTTTCTTT. Translating it yields CASGPWGAFF.

This clonotype showed up just a few times. The chain has TRBV3-1 and TRBJ1-5; D is unclear. The germline gives CDR1 LGHDT, CDR2 YNNKEL (reference sequence). Deletions cut 3 bases from V and 3 bases from J, with 9 bases between. The CDR3 sequence is 14 residues long. CDR3 in DNA: TGTGCCAGCAGCCATGGTCCCTTCAATCAGCCCCAGCATTTT. The encoded protein is CASSHGPFNQPQHF.

This chain joins TRBV9 and TRBJ2-1; the match to TRBD2 covers 11 bases. The CDR3 sequence is 15 residues long. V shed 4 bases, J shed 12 bases, and the junction held 12 bases outside the gene matches. Germline V gene data show CDR1 as SGDLS and CDR2 as YYNGEE. CDR3 nucleotides: TGTGCCAGCAGCCAACCCCCTACCCTAGCGGGAGGGCAGTTCTTC. Translation: CASSQPPTLAGGQFF. The full variable domain, in which reference TRBV9 and TRBJ2-1 provide the parts outside the CDR3, is DSGVTQTPKHLITATGQRVTLRCSPRSGDLSVYWYQQSLDQGLQFLIQYYNGEERAKGNILERFSAQQFPDLHSELNLSSLELGDSALYFCASSQPPTLAGGQFFGPGTRLTVL.

The rearrangement uses TRBV2 and TRBJ1-1; D gene uncertain. This CDR3 has 14 amino acids. V was cut by 7 bases and J by 0 bases, with 12 bases left in between. Germline assignment: CDR1 SNHLY and CDR2 FYNNEI. CDR3 region: CASIRAAMNTEAFF. The CDR3, as DNA: TGTGCCAGCATTCGGGCAGCGATGAACACTGAAGCTTTCTTT.

There are many counts of this clonotype. The chain joins TRBV12-3 or TRBV12-4 to TRBJ1-1; 8 bases agree with TRBD1. Unmatched junction bases numbered 15, after V lost 10 bases and J lost 5 bases. The CDR3 spans 15 residues. As DNA, the CDR3 is TGTGCCACCCCCCTCAGCGGACAGGGAGGAACTGAAGCTTTCTTT. It is translated as CATPLSGQGGTEAFF.

The chain employs TRBV27 and TRBJ2-1; D unclear. The germline CDR1 and CDR2 sequences are MNHEY and SMNVEV (reference sequence). This CDR3 has 14 residues. Between the trimmed V and J ends, which lost 3 bases and 0 bases, there was a span of 6 bases. CDR3 DNA: TGTGCCAGCAGTTTTGACCCCTCCTACAATGAGCAGTTCTTC. Its translation is CASSFDPSYNEQFF.

This clonotype has a count of ten or more. V and J are TRBV12-3 or TRBV12-4 and TRBJ1-1, with 7 positions matching TRBD1. This CDR3 comprises 13 residues. Trimming at V came to 6 bases and at J to 0 bases, leaving 1 base not matched to a gene. In DNA form, the CDR3 reads TGTGCCAGCAGGACAGGGTTGAACACTGAAGCTTTCTTT. Protein product: CASRTGLNTEAFF.

This clonotype ranks as medium-sized. This sequence joins TRBV29-1 and TRBJ1-5; D is unresolved. The CDR3 is made up of 13 amino acids. Between the trimmed V and J ends, which lost 4 bases and 4 bases, there was a span of 11 bases. Germline loops: CDR1 SQVTM, CDR2 ANQGSEA. This CDR3 is CSVGFGINQPQHF. CDR3 nucleotide sequence: TGCAGCGTTGGGTTCGGAATAAATCAGCCCCAGCATTTT.

By frequency in the sample, this clonotype is medium-sized (0.01 to 0.1%). The rearrangement uses TRBV11-1 and TRBJ2-7; D is undetermined. The V end lost 3 bases, the J end lost 3 bases, and 12 bases lay between the germline ends. Germline V gene data show CDR1 as SGHAT and CDR2 as FQDESV (reference sequence). The CDR3 is 14 amino acids. CDR3 sequence (DNA): TGTGCCAGCAGCTTTTCCGGGCCGTGCTACGAGCAGTACTTC. Translation gives CASSFSGPCYEQYF. Full variable domain (missing parts from reference TRBV11-1 and TRBJ2-7): EAEVAQSPRYKITEKSQAVAFWCDPISGHATLYWYRQILGQGPELLVQFQDESVVDDSQLPKDRFSAERLKGVDSTLKIQPAELGDSAMYLCASSFSGPCYEQYFGPGTRLTVT.

This clonotype was counted many times. This chain connects TRBV28 to TRBJ2-3, with D perhaps TRBD2 (5 bases). Trimming removed 4 bases from V and 7 bases from J, with 6 bases in between. There are 11 residues in the CDR3. Per the germline V gene, CDR1 is MDHEN and CDR2 is SYDVKM. The CDR3 coding sequence is TGTGCCAGCAGTTCCGGGAATACGCAGTATTTT. It translates to CASSSGNTQYF.

This clonotype was observed at least ten times. CDR3 region: CASSVAGAFSNQPQHF. The CDR3 DNA reads TGTGCCAGCAGTGTTGCAGGGGCGTTCAGCAATCAGCCCCAGCATTTT. J is TRBJ1-5 and V is TRBV6-1, with D maybe TRBD1 (6 bases). The CDR3 covers 16 residues. V lost 4 bases and J 1 base, leaving 14 bases between the germline ends. The germline V gene encodes CDR1 MNHNS and CDR2 SASEGT.